This entry lists 16 T cell receptor beta chains sequenced from one sample in a study of cytomegalovirus exposure and HLA in healthy donors. PCR amplification relied on 60 Vbeta primers (plus 13 Jbeta primers). Clones were sequenced by immunoSEQ multiplex PCR, and TCRdb holds only the in-frame ones, with some missing. The data show 75,000 to 85,000 clones, and the top ten clones hold about 0.5%. Material for sequencing was PBMCs. The receptors come from a man between 50 and 59 years old in good health and CMV-seronegative.

The rearrangement links TRBV2 to TRBJ2-7; maybe TRBD1 (7 bases). The CDR3 totals 14 residues. V lost 8 bases to trimming and J lost 3 bases, with 17 bases between them. The germline V gene encodes CDR1 SNHLY and CDR2 FYNNEI. CDR3 coding DNA: TGTGCCAGCCAGAAACAGGGGACTGACTACGAGCAGTACTTC. Translation: CASQKQGTDYEQYF.

In the case of this clone: At one of its ends the junction is not consistent with the germline gene, which may arise from a read error. This chain connects TRBV7-9 to TRBJ2-1, with D perhaps TRBD1 (5 bases). The CDR3 covers 8 residues. CDR1 is SEHNR, CDR2 FQNEAQ, per germline (reference sequence). The CDR3 nucleotides read TGTGACAGCAGCCGACAGATCTTC. Amino acids: CDSSRQIF. Supplemented by reference TRBV7-9 and TRBJ2-1, the full variable domain reads DTGVSQNPRHKITKRGQNVTFRCDPISEHNRLYWYRQTLGQGPEFLTYFQNEAQLEKSRLLSDRFSAERPKGSFSTLEIQRTEQGDSAMYLCDSSRQIFGPGTRLTVL.

The chain recombines TRBV7-8 with TRBJ1-3, with D possibly TRBD1 on 5 matching bases. The CDR3 extends over 17 amino acids. Germline CDR1 reads SGHVS; CDR2 reads FQNEAQ. V lost 5 bases and J lost 1, with 18 bases in between. The CDR3 DNA reads TGTGCCAGCAGCCGAAAATACACGACAGAGTCTGGAAACACCATATATTTT. Its protein product is CASSRKYTTESGNTIYF. The full variable domain, completed using reference TRBV7-8 and TRBJ1-3, is GAGVSQSPRYKVAKRGQDVALRCDPISGHVSLFWYQQALGQGPEFLTYFQNEAQLDKSGLPSDRFFAERPEGSVSTLKIQRTQQEDSAVYLCASSRKYTTESGNTIYFGEGSWLTVV.

The chain employs TRBV2 and TRBJ1-1; tentative D call: TRBD1 (5 bases). CDR1 and CDR2 (germline): SNHLY, FYNNEI. V was shortened by 6 bases and J by 14 bases, with 16 bases between the two germline ends. This CDR3 spans 11 amino acids. CDR3 nucleotide sequence: TGTGCCAGCAGGACCCTAGGGGATACATTCTTT. This codes for CASRTLGDTFF.

The rearrangement links TRBV7-6 to TRBJ1-1, with 10 bases that match TRBD1. The CDR3 spans 17 residues. Trimming removed 2 bases from V and 7 bases from J; junction bases left unmatched: 13. CDR1 and CDR2 from the germline V gene are SGHVS and FNYEAQ. As DNA, the CDR3 is TGTGCCAGCAGCTTAATTCCGCCGGGACAGGGGAATTTTGAAGCTTTCTTT. Translated: CASSLIPPGQGNFEAFF.

V is TRBV6-1 and J is TRBJ2-2; TRBD1 might be the D (5 bases). This CDR3 is built from 15 residues. Trimming shortened V by 8 bases and J by 9 bases, and 22 bases separated the two germline ends. Germline V CDR1 and CDR2: MNHNS, SASEGT. The CDR3 here is CASSLGAPRSRELFF. CDR3 DNA: TGTGCCAGCTCCCTAGGGGCCCCCCGCTCCCGGGAGCTGTTTTTT.

The rearrangement joins TRBV15 to TRBJ1-1, with D unresolved. The CDR3 length is 16 residues. The V end was cut by 0 bases, the J end by 4 bases, with 15 bases between. The germline gives CDR1 LNHNV, CDR2 YYDKDF (reference sequence). As DNA, the CDR3 is TGTGCCACCAGCAGAGATGGCGTCGGGAAGGGCACTGAAGCTTTCTTT. Translating gives CATSRDGVGKGTEAFF.

CDR3 residues: CASSSRPMSKFQETQYF. The DNA of the CDR3 is TGTGCCAGCAGTTCCCGCCCGATGAGTAAGTTCCAAGAGACCCAGTACTTC. This chain links TRBV27 with TRBJ2-5; D uncertain. This CDR3 spans 17 amino acids. Per the germline V gene, CDR1 is MNHEY and CDR2 is SMNVEV (reference sequence). V was cut by 4 bases and J by 1 base, with 19 bases left in between.

The rearrangement links TRBV9 to TRBJ2-7, with 10 bases matching TRBD1. Trimming took 3 bases from V and 2 from J; bases not matched to a gene: 8. The CDR3 sequence is 16 residues long. CDR1 and CDR2 from the germline V gene are SGDLS and YYNGEE. CDR3 nucleotides: TGTGCCAGCAGCGGACACGCCGGGACAGGGGCCTACGAGCAGTACTTC. Its protein is CASSGHAGTGAYEQYF.

The chain combines TRBV7-6 with TRBJ2-6; TRBD1 is a possible D gene (6 bases). There are 15 residues in the CDR3. Trimming left V 1 base short and J 2 bases short, with 6 bases between. Germline CDR1 SGHVS, CDR2 FNYEAQ. DNA of the CDR3: TGTGCCAGCAGCTTAGGACAGGCTGGGGCCAACGTCCTGACTTTC. Amino acids: CASSLGQAGANVLTF.

The rearrangement uses TRBV7-9 and TRBJ2-5, with 7 bases matching TRBD1. This CDR3 region has 15 residues. Per germline, CDR1 SEHNR and CDR2 FQNEAQ (reference sequence). J was trimmed by 1 base and V by 5 bases; bases with no gene match: 7. The chain's CDR3 is CASSEGAGFQETQYF. The CDR3 DNA is TGTGCCAGCAGCGAGGGGGCAGGGTTCCAAGAGACCCAGTACTTC.

The chain couples TRBV6-5 to TRBJ1-6; unclear D gene. The CDR3 has 14 amino acids. With 9 bases removed from V and 6 bases from J, the gap between germline ends came to 15 bases. CDR1 is MNHEY and CDR2 is SVGAGI in the germline V gene. This chain's CDR3 is CASWRGLRNSPLHF. CDR3 nucleotides: TGTGCCAGTTGGAGAGGGTTGCGTAATTCACCCCTCCACTTT.

The chain uses TRBV6-5 and TRBJ2-7, with TRBD1 matching over 7 bases. The CDR3 runs to 15 residues. The J segment lost 7 bases and the V segment lost 7 bases, leaving 16 bases of the junction unmatched. Germline assignment: CDR1 MNHEY and CDR2 SVGAGI. The CDR3 nucleotides read TGTGCCAGCAATGCACAGGGGTACCCCTTACGAGAGCAGTACTTC. It encodes CASNAQGYPLREQYF.

The chain recombines TRBV4-1 with TRBJ2-3, with D unresolved. V lost 0 bases to trimming and J lost 7 bases, with 23 bases between them. This CDR3 region has 18 residues. Germline-derived CDR1 and CDR2 are MGHRA and YSYEKL. CDR3: CASSQDVGWRLHVNTQYF. The DNA for the CDR3 is TGCGCCAGCAGCCAAGATGTTGGGTGGAGACTCCATGTGAATACGCAGTATTTT.

The rearrangement joins TRBV19 to TRBJ1-5; possible D gene TRBD1, 5 bases. V was clipped by 2 bases and J by 3 bases, with 11 bases between them. This CDR3 is built from 15 residues. Germline-derived CDR1 and CDR2 are LNHDA and SQIVND (reference sequence). The CDR3, as DNA: TGTGCCAGTAGTATAATCGCAGGGTTCAATCAGCCCCAGCATTTT. This codes for CASSIIAGFNQPQHF.

Comment on this clone: A junction boundary mismatches the germline segment, possibly from a read error. This chain joins TRBV5-5 and TRBJ2-7; 9 bases map to TRBD1. This CDR3 has 13 residues. The germline V gene has CDR1 SGHKS and CDR2 YYEKEE (reference sequence). The CDR3 sequence: CASSFRDRVISNF. The CDR3 bases are TGTGCCAGCAGCTTCCGGGACAGGGTGATCTCTAACTTC. The full variable domain, rest sourced from reference TRBV5-5 and TRBJ2-7, is DAGVTQSPTHLIKTRGQQVTLRCSPISGHKSVSWYQQVLGQGPQFIFQYYEKEERGRGNFPDRFSARQFPNYSSELNVNALLLGDSALYLCASSFRDRVISNFGPGTRLTVT.